This T cell receptor (beta chain) was identified during a study of CD8+ T cells in alopecia areata. The wider study: The graft donors were approximately 6-13-month-old C3H/HeJ mice with spontaneous alopecia, and their skin went to approximately 7-11-week-old female C3H/HeJ mice.

CD4, CD8alpha, NKG2D, NKG2ACE and other markers guided sorting of pooled cutaneous lymph node cells. Germline CDR1 reads NSHNY; CDR2 reads SYGAGN. The CDR3 loop spans 14 amino acids. The V gene end was trimmed by 2 bases and the J gene end by 1 base; junction bases not matched to a gene: 0. This clone was picked up many times. Its cognate antigen is unknown. Gene names refer to mouse genes. The read falls 4 residues short of the CDR3 end, and the missing part is taken from the germline J gene. This sample also contains other DNA sequences that code for the same CDR3. Study-wide points: In scalp samples, resident alphabeta T cells of normal skin are also sequenced.

After isolation, RNA underwent reverse transcription to generate cDNA as the sequencing template. Libraries were prepared by immunoSEQ multiplex PCR; TCRdb keeps only in-frame clonotypes and omits some of them. This sample comprises about 270,000 clones, none seen once only. J is TRBJ1-2 and V is TRBV13-1; 9 nucleotides match TRBD1. The sequencing input was CD4+ T cells sorted from a lymph node. This TCR was sampled from a C3H/HeJ mouse with alopecia areata. MHC haplotype of the mouse line: H2-k. The covered CDR3 bases are TGTGCCAGCAGTGAGGGACAGGGAAACTCC. Protein sequence: CASSEGQGNS. The whole CDR3 reads CASSEGQGNSDYTF.